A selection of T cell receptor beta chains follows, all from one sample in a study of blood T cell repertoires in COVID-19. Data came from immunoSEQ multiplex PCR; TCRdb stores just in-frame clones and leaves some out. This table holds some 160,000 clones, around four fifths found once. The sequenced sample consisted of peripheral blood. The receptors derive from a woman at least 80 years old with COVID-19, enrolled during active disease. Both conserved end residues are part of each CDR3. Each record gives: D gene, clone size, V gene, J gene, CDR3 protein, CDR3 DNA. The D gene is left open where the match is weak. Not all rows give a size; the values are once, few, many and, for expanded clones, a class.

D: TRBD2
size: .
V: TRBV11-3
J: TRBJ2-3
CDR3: CASSVTSGGTDTQYF
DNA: TGTGCCAGCAGCGTGACTAGCGGCGGCACAGATACGCAGTATTTT

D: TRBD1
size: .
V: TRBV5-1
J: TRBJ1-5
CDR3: CASSLTGQANQPQHF
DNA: TGCGCCAGCAGCCTCACCGGACAGGCGAATCAGCCCCAGCATTTT

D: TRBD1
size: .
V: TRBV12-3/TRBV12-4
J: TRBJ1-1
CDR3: CASRQGVGTEAFF
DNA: TGTGCCAGCCGACAGGGGGTAGGGACTGAAGCTTTCTTT

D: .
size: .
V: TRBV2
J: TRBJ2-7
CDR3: CASMGGVTYEQYF
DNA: TGTGCCAGCATGGGGGGAGTTACCTACGAGCAGTACTTC

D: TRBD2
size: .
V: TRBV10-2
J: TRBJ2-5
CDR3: CASSGGGEETQYF
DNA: TGCGCCAGCAGTGGCGGGGGGGAAGAGACCCAGTACTTC

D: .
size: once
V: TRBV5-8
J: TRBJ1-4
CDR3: CASSLAISKNEKLFF
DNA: TGTGCCAGCAGCTTGGCGATTAGCAAAAATGAAAAACTGTTTTTT

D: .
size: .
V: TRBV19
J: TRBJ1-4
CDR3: CASKSTGTHNEKLFF
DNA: TGTGCCAGTAAGAGCACAGGGACGCATAATGAAAAACTGTTTTTT

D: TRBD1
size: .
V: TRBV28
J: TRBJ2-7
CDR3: CASSLGGQGLEEQYF
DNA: TGTGCCAGCAGTTTAGGGGGACAGGGCCTAGAGGAGCAGTACTTC

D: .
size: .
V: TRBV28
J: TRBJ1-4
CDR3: CASSPPDSPGKLFF
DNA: TGTGCCAGCAGTCCCCCGGACAGCCCCGGAAAACTGTTTTTT

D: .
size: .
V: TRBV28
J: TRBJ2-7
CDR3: CASSPSPDHGGEQYF
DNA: TGTGCCAGCAGTCCCTCCCCCGACCACGGCGGCGAGCAGTACTTC

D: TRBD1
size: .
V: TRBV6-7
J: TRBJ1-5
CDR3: CASSYQGTGGYGQPQHF
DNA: TGTGCCAGCAGTTATCAAGGGACAGGGGGCTACGGTCAGCCCCAGCATTTT

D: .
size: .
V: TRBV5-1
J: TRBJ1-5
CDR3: CASSLGGGAGQPQHF
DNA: TGCGCCAGCAGCTTGGGCGGGGGCGCGGGTCAGCCCCAGCATTTT

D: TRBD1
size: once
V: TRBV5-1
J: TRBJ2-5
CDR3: CASSLGGSGTGETQYF
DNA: TGCGCCAGCAGCTTGGGTGGTTCGGGGACAGGGGAGACCCAGTACTTC

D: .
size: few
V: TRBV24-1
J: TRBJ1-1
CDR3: CATSDFPGRAFF
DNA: TGTGCCACCAGTGATTTCCCGGGGAGAGCTTTCTTT

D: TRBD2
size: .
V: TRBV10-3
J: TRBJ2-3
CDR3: CAIRPGTSGSSTDTQYF
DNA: TGTGCCATCCGCCCAGGGACTAGCGGTTCTAGCACAGATACGCAGTATTTT

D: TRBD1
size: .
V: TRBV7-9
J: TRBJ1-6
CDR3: CASSVGGAGNSPLHF
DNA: TGTGCCAGCAGCGTAGGGGGCGCAGGTAATTCACCCCTCCACTTT

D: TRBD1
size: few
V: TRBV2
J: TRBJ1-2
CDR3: CASKRDRSGYTF
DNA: TGTGCCAGCAAAAGGGACAGGAGCGGCTACACCTTC

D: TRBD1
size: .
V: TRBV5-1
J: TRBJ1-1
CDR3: CASTQGTGSEAFF
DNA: TGCGCCAGCACCCAGGGGACAGGGAGTGAAGCTTTCTTT

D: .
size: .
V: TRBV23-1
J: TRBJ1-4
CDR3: CASSVRVGATNEKLFF
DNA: TGCGCCAGCAGTGTTAGGGTGGGAGCAACTAATGAAAAACTGTTTTTT

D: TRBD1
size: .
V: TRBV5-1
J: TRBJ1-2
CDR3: CASSLAWGTAINYGYTF
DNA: TGCGCCAGCAGCCTGGCCTGGGGGACAGCGATTAACTATGGCTACACCTTC

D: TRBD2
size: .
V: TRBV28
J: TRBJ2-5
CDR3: CASSFGGRPETQYF
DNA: TGTGCCAGCAGTTTTGGCGGGAGACCAGAGACCCAGTACTTC

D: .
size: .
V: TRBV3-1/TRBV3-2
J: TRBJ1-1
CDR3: CASSPAGLMNTEAFF
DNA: TGTGCCAGCAGCCCCGCGGGGCTCATGAACACTGAAGCTTTCTTT

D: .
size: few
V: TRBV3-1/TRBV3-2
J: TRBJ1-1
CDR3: CASSHGQNTEAFF
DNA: TGTGCCAGCAGCCACGGACAGAACACTGAAGCTTTCTTT

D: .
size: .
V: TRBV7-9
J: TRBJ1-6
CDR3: CASSLRGEFRPLHF
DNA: TGTGCCAGCAGCTTACGGGGGGAATTCCGGCCCCTCCACTTT

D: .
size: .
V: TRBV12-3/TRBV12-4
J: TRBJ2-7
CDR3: CASSPRAGYEQYF
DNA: TGTGCCAGCAGCCCCCGGGCGGGATACGAGCAGTACTTC

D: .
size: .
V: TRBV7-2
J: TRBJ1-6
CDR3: CASSLVEGVRSPLHF
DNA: TGTGCCAGCAGCTTAGTAGAGGGGGTAAGGTCACCCCTCCACTTT

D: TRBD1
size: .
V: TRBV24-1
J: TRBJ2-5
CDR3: CATSDLITGGAETQYF
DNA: TGTGCCACCAGTGATTTGATTACAGGGGGCGCTGAGACCCAGTACTTC

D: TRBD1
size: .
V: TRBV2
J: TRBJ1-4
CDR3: CASRQQGAGATNEKLFF
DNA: TGTGCCAGCCGCCAACAGGGGGCAGGAGCAACTAATGAAAAACTGTTTTTT

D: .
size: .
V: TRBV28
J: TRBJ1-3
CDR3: CASSFYRSGNTIYF
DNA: TGTGCCAGCAGTTTTTATCGCTCTGGAAACACCATATATTTT

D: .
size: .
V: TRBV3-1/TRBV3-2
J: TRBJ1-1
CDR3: CASSQDFVSEAFF
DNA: TGTGCCAGCAGCCAAGATTTTGTCTCTGAAGCTTTCTTT

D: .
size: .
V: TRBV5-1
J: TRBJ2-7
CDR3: CASSLNRGGHEQYF
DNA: TGCGCCAGCAGCTTAAACAGGGGAGGACACGAGCAGTACTTC

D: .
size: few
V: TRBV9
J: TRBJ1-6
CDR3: CASSPRENSYNSPLHF
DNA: TGTGCCAGCAGCCCCCGGGAGAACTCCTATAATTCACCCCTCCACTTT

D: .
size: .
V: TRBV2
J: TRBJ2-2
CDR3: CASSRTPRRTGELFF
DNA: TGTGCCAGCAGCAGGACACCTAGACGGACCGGGGAGCTGTTTTTT

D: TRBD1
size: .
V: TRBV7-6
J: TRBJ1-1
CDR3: CASSLKGTGAFDTEAFF
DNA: TGTGCCAGCAGCTTAAAAGGGACAGGGGCATTCGACACTGAAGCTTTCTTT

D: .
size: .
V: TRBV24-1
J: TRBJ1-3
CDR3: CATSHPDSYSGNTIYF
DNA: TGTGCCACCAGTCACCCGGACAGCTACTCTGGAAACACCATATATTTT

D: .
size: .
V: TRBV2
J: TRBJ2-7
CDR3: CASSAGLNYEQYF
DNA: TGTGCCAGCAGCGCGGGACTGAACTACGAGCAGTACTTC

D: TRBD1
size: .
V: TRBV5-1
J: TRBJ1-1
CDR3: CASSLGTGGLRTEAFF
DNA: TGCGCCAGCAGCTTGGGGACAGGGGGATTGAGGACTGAAGCTTTCTTT

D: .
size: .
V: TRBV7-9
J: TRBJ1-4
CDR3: CASSLAGQSGLFF
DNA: TGTGCCAGCAGCTTAGCCGGACAGTCTGGACTGTTTTTT

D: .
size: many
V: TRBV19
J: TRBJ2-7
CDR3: CASSLAPAATGSEQYF
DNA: TGTGCCAGTAGTCTCGCTCCTGCGGCCACGGGAAGCGAGCAGTACTTC

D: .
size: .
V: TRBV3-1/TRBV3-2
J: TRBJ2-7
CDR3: CASSRRGSYEQYF
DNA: TGTGCCAGCAGCCGGCGCGGTTCCTACGAGCAGTACTTC

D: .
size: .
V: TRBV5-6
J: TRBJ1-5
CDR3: CASSLERYSNQPQHF
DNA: TGTGCCAGCAGCTTGGAGCGGTATAGCAATCAGCCCCAGCATTTT

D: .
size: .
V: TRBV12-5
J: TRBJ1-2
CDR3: CASGLLAYGYTF
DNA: TGTGCTAGTGGTTTGTTAGCATATGGCTACACCTTC

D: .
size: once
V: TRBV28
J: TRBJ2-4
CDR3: CASSLRDSNIQYF
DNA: TGTGCCAGCAGTTTGAGGGATTCAAACATTCAGTACTTC

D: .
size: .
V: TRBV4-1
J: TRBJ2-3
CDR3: CASSQGPLTDTQYF
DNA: TGCGCCAGCAGCCAAGGTCCTCTAACAGATACGCAGTATTTT

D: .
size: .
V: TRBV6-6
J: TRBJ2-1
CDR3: CASSGIYNEQFF
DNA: TGTGCCAGCAGTGGCATATACAATGAGCAGTTCTTC

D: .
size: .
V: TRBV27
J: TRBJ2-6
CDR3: CAIAQSRVESSGANVLTF
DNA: TGTGCCATCGCCCAGTCCAGGGTGGAGAGCTCTGGGGCCAACGTCCTGACTTTC

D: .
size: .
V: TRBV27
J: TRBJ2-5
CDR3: CASSLQQGSTQYF
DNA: TGTGCCAGCAGTTTACAGCAGGGGTCGACCCAGTACTTC

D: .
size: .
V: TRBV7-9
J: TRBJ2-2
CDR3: CASSAWAGRWSDTGELFF
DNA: TGTGCCAGCAGCGCATGGGCTGGTAGATGGTCGGACACCGGGGAGCTGTTTTTT

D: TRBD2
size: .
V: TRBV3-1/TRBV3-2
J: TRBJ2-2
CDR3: CASRGGRTGELFF
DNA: TGTGCCAGCCGGGGGGGGCGCACCGGGGAGCTGTTTTTT